A single T cell receptor (beta chain) is shown here with its context. CDR3 length equals 13 residues. Germline CDR1 SGHTA, CDR2 FQGNSA. With 5 bases removed from V and 9 bases from J, the gap between germline ends came to 17 bases. The data originate from a study of blood T cell repertoires in COVID-19. In the study overall: There were acute and convalescent COVID-19 samples, and they came from the United States, Italy and Spain. Sample material is recorded as cDNA or gDNA derived from T cells, B-cell-depleted T cells, or PBMCs.

Authors' analysis steps: By means of reference gene primer amplification, nucleated cell counts were estimated. Assay: immunoSEQ multiplex PCR; the TCRdb copy retains only in-frame clones and omits some. V, J and clone size reflect that table, while D and trimming were determined from the DNA. The table lists 150,000 or so clones, 87% of them singletons. Sequences were obtained from peripheral blood. The receptor was isolated from a woman in her 50s with acute or convalescent COVID-19. The chain links TRBV7-2 to TRBJ2-7; perhaps TRBD2 as D (5 bases). The CDR3 protein is CASSPPGVVRQYF. The CDR3, as DNA: TGTGCCAGCAGCCCCCCCGGGGTAGTGAGGCAGTACTTC.